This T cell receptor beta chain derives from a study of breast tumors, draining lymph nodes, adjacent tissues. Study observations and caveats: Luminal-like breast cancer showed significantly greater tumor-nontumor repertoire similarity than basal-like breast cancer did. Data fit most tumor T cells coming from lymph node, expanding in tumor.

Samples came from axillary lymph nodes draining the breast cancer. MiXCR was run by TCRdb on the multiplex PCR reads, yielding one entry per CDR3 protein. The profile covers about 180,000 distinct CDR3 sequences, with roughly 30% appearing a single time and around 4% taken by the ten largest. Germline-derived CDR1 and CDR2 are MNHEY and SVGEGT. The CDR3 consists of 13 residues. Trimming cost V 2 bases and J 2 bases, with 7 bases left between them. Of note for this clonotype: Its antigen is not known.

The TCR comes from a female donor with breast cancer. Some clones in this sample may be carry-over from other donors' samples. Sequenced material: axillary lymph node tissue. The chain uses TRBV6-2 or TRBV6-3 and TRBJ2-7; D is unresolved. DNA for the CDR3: TGTGCCAGCAGTTACGTAGTACCCTACGAGCAGTACTTC. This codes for CASSYVVPYEQYF.